This T cell receptor (beta chain) appears in the sequencing data of a study of beta chain features in type 1 diabetes. Study information: The number of sorted cells examined across all samples was around 99 million. The study's findings and limits: Significant though moderate, a shortening of TCRB CDR3s appeared in all four CD4+ subsets of Type 1 diabetes patients. In comparison with healthy donors, patients had naive, central memory and Treg TCRB repertoires that appeared more similar. Whether HLA type influences TCRB rearrangement remained unresolved here.

Germline V gene data show CDR1 as SQVTM and CDR2 as ANQGSEA. Trimming stripped 8 bases from V and 10 bases from J, with 18 bases between. This CDR3 contains 12 residues. This clone has only a few counts. The antigen remains unidentified. As every portion of the isolated RNA was reverse transcribed, the sequencing read expressed TCRB transcripts. Generated by immunoSEQ multiplex PCR, the TCRdb table keeps only in-frame clones and is missing some. The data show some 190,000 clones, around 7.8% seen once. The chain links TRBV29-1 to TRBJ2-1; D possibly corresponds to TRBD1 (5 bases). Material: central memory CD4+ T cells from blood. The clonotype comes from a woman aged 40 to 50 with type 1 diabetes. CDR3 sequence: CSYGQGGREQFF. The CDR3 DNA follows: TGCAGCTATGGTCAGGGTGGTCGGGAGCAGTTCTTC.